This T cell receptor (beta chain) was identified during a study of OX40 agonist ivuxolimab in advanced cancers. Study information: With ivuxolimab, an agonistic anti-OX40 (CD134) antibody, patients were treated. A male proportion of 70% to 90% was recorded, with mean age around 62 years and range roughly 20 to 90. The study's findings and limits: Certain nonresponders likewise exhibited a low normalized T-cell clonal expansion.

Generated by immunoSEQ multiplex PCR, the TCRdb table keeps only in-frame clones and is missing some. The sample shows roughly 53,000 clones, about 88% of them seen only once. Comment on this clone: Antigen specificity is unknown.

This CDR3 region has 14 residues. CDR1 and CDR2 (germline): SGHRS, YFSETQ. Trimming removed 5 bases from V and 4 bases from J; junction bases left unmatched: 6. This chain links TRBV5-1 with TRBJ2-3; 8 positions agree with TRBD1. The TCR comes from an adult with an advanced solid tumor such as melanoma, head and neck, liver or kidney cancer. The material was CD4+ or CD8+ T cells sorted from blood, obtained in a trial of the OX40 agonist ivuxolimab. The CDR3 is CASRAGQGPDTQYF. The CDR3 nucleotides read TGCGCCAGCAGGGCCGGACAGGGCCCAGATACGCAGTATTTT.